This T cell receptor beta chain emerged from a study of CD8 T cells in Susac syndrome. Study-level points and caveats: It was acknowledged in the study that the number of individuals who were included in its TCR sequencing and HLA analysis was relatively small.

CDR1 is MNHEY, CDR2 SVGEGT, per germline. The V end lost 0 bases, the J end lost 2 bases, and 7 bases lay between the germline ends. CDR3 size: 14 residues. Only a few counts were recorded for this clonotype. Antigen specificity is unknown. Sequencing of TCR beta was carried out in blood CD8+ and CD4+ T cells. The authors negatively isolated CD8+ and CD4+ T cells and FACS-enriched TEMRA cells. Random-hexamer reverse transcription was applied to roughly 0.5 to 1 ug RNA. Coverage of TCR beta CDR3 amplification by immunoSEQ multiplex PCR extended to 54 Vbeta and 13 Jbeta. MiXCR, applied by TCRdb to the immunoSEQ multiplex PCR reads, yields one record per CDR3 protein. The table has fewer than 350,000 distinct CDR3 sequences, approximately 91% seen once.

The sequencing sample was made of CD8+ T cells from PBMCs. The chain couples TRBV6-2 or TRBV6-3 to TRBJ2-5; D is undetermined. This TCR derives from a human donor with multiple sclerosis. CDR3 nucleotide sequence: TGTGCCAGCAGTTACTCGGCACCTCAAGAGACCCAGTACTTC. This encodes CASSYSAPQETQYF.